Presented here are 27 T cell receptor beta chains from one specimen sequenced in a study of OX40 agonist ivuxolimab in advanced cancers. The protocol was immunoSEQ multiplex PCR, while the TCRdb copy is restricted to in-frame clones and leaves out a portion. Of around 65,000 clones in the sample, about 85% were seen once. The specimen was CD4+ or CD8+ T cells sorted from blood, collected in a trial of the OX40 agonist ivuxolimab. These TCRs come from an adult with an advanced solid tumor such as melanoma, head and neck, liver or kidney cancer.

The chain couples TRBV4-2 to TRBJ1-3; D is unclear. The CDR3 is made up of 13 amino acids. The V end lost 6 bases, the J end lost 0 bases, and 6 bases lay between the germline ends. Germline values: CDR1 LGHNA, CDR2 YNFKEQ. The CDR3 nucleotides are TGTGCCAGCAGGACGGGCTCTGGAAACACCATATATTTT. Its translation is CASRTGSGNTIYF.

V gene TRBV7-2 combines with J gene TRBJ1-2, with TRBD1 as a possible D gene (5 bases). Germline CDR1 is SGHTA and CDR2 is FQGNSA. The length of the CDR3 is 13 residues. V lost 1 base and J 4 bases, leaving 7 bases between the germline ends. The CDR3 loop is CASSLGGGYGYTF. CDR3 nucleotide sequence: TGTGCCAGCAGCTTAGGCGGGGGCTATGGCTACACCTTC.

This chain uses TRBV5-1 with TRBJ1-2, with 11 bases lining up with TRBD1. V gave up 0 bases and J gave up 7 bases; unmatched junction bases: 11. This CDR3 region has 17 residues. Germline CDR1 reads SGHRS; CDR2 reads YFSETQ. The CDR3 region is CASSLDRTGGASGGYTF. The CDR3 DNA is TGCGCCAGCAGCTTGGATCGGACAGGGGGCGCAAGCGGTGGCTACACCTTC.

The rearrangement joins TRBV11-3 to TRBJ2-1; D is uncertain. This CDR3 spans 13 amino acids. V lost 8 bases, J lost 5 bases, and 13 bases lay in between. Germline V gives CDR1 SGHNT, CDR2 YENEEA. As DNA, the CDR3 is TGTGCCAGCCGCGGTGGTCAAGACAATGAGCAGTTCTTC. Amino acids: CASRGGQDNEQFF.

The chain uses TRBV4-1 and TRBJ2-7; D perhaps matches TRBD1 (6 bases). This CDR3 has 15 residues. The V and J ends lost 6 bases and 0 bases respectively, with 15 bases between them. Germline CDR1 and CDR2: MGHRA and YSYEKL. This chain's CDR3 is CASREGQIPSYEQYF. The DNA of the CDR3 is TGCGCCAGCAGGGAAGGACAGATCCCCTCCTACGAGCAGTACTTC.

The count of this clone is one. One junction end disagrees with the germline gene, perhaps due to a read error. The chain joins TRBV6-5 to TRBJ2-1, with D perhaps matching TRBD1 or TRBD2 (5 bases each). The germline CDR1 and CDR2 sequences are MNHEY and SVGAGI. The CDR3 runs to 12 residues. The CDR3 coding sequence is TGTGCCACCGACCCCGGGGCAGGGCGTATCATCTTC. Amino acids: CATDPGAGRIIF.

This sequence joins TRBV25-1 and TRBJ1-1; TRBD1 aligns across 11 bases. From germline, CDR1 is MGHDK and CDR2 SYGVNS. The CDR3 runs to 15 residues. V dropped 6 bases and J dropped 1; count of bases not matched to a gene: 4. The CDR3 DNA reads as TGTGCCAGCAGACAAGGACAGGGGGCGAACACTGAAGCTTTCTTT. Encoded protein: CASRQGQGANTEAFF.

V is TRBV19 and J is TRBJ2-7; TRBD1 matches 10 bases. The J segment lost 6 bases and the V segment lost 5 bases, leaving 7 bases of the junction unmatched. The CDR3 consists of 14 residues. The germline V gene encodes CDR1 LNHDA and CDR2 SQIVND (reference sequence). CDR3: CASSATGGVGEQYF. The CDR3 DNA follows: TGTGCCAGTAGTGCGACAGGGGGCGTCGGCGAGCAGTACTTC.

The table lists this clone with a count of one. The chain recombines TRBV5-4 with TRBJ2-7; maybe TRBD1 (6 bases). This CDR3 comprises 15 residues. Germline-derived CDR1 and CDR2 are SGHNT and YYREEE (reference sequence). V dropped 0 bases and J dropped 2 bases, with 12 bases sitting between them. CDR3 coding DNA: TGTGCCAGCAGCTTGGCGACAGGATCACCCTACGAGCAGTACTTC. This codes for CASSLATGSPYEQYF.

This clone was seen a single time. V gene TRBV10-2 combines with J gene TRBJ2-5; D is unclear. V dropped 6 bases and J dropped 2 bases, with 10 bases sitting between them. CDR1 WSHSY and CDR2 SAAADI come from the germline V gene. The length of the CDR3 is 13 residues. The CDR3 bases are TGCGCCAGCAGCAAGCCCTCTCAAGAGACCCAGTACTTC. This encodes CASSKPSQETQYF.

The chain recombines TRBV5-1 with TRBJ2-2; 8 bases map to TRBD1. This CDR3 comprises 15 residues. V was pared by 2 bases and J by 3 bases, with 3 bases of the junction left unmatched. CDR1 SGHRS and CDR2 YFSETQ come from the germline V gene. The CDR3 nucleotides are TGCGCCAGCAGCTTAAACAGGGGGGACACCGGGGAGCTGTTTTTT. It is translated as CASSLNRGDTGELFF.

This chain joins TRBV7-9 and TRBJ1-5; a weak D match, TRBD1 (5 bases). This CDR3 has 16 residues. Trimming took 0 bases from V and 4 from J, leaving 13 bases between them. CDR1 and CDR2 (germline): SEHNR, FQNEAQ (reference sequence). This CDR3 is CASSLASSGFNQPQHF. The CDR3 nucleotides are TGTGCCAGCAGCTTAGCTTCGTCAGGGTTTAATCAGCCCCAGCATTTT.

V and J are TRBV6-1 and TRBJ1-5; the D is unclear. Germline CDR1 MNHNS, CDR2 SASEGT. Trimming shortened V by 0 bases and J by 6 bases, and 6 bases separated the two germline ends. The CDR3 spans 13 residues. This CDR3 is CASSEARSQPQHF. The CDR3 nucleotides read TGTGCCAGCAGTGAAGCTCGGTCTCAGCCCCAGCATTTT.

The chain links TRBV5-1 to TRBJ1-1; D gene uncertain. Trimming removed 0 bases at V and 0 bases at J, with 12 bases between. The CDR3 is 16 amino acids. Germline V lookup: CDR1 SGHRS, CDR2 YFSETQ. The CDR3 DNA reads as TGCGCCAGCAGCTTGGGCTCTGGTATAATGAACACTGAAGCTTTCTTT. Amino acids: CASSLGSGIMNTEAFF.

This clone was detected once. The chain couples TRBV7-9 to TRBJ1-1; 10 bases fit TRBD1. The CDR3 extends over 15 amino acids. Germline CDR1 SEHNR, CDR2 FQNEAQ (reference sequence). J was trimmed by 3 bases and V by 5 bases; bases with no gene match: 6. CDR3 loop: CASSAPGTGDTEAFF. In DNA, the CDR3 is TGTGCCAGCAGCGCCCCCGGGACAGGGGACACTGAAGCTTTCTTT.

The V and J genes are TRBV7-2 and TRBJ2-5; D is ambiguous. Trimming stripped 2 bases from V and 5 bases from J, with 6 bases between. Germline V CDR1 and CDR2: SGHTA, FQGNSA. The CDR3 sequence is 12 residues long. CDR3 nucleotides: TGTGCCAGCAGCTTATTCGCGGAGACCCAGTACTTC. This translates into CASSLFAETQYF. Complete variable domain (other parts from reference TRBV7-2 and TRBJ2-5): GAGVSQSPSNKVTEKGKDVELRCDPISGHTALYWYRQSLGQGLEFLIYFQGNSAPDKSGLPSDRFSAERTGGSVSTLTIQRTQQEDSAVYLCASSLFAETQYFGPGTRLLVL.

The J gene is TRBJ1-4, the V gene TRBV9; tentatively, D is TRBD1 (5 bases). The CDR3 totals 16 residues. Per the germline V gene, CDR1 is SGDLS and CDR2 is YYNGEE. With 3 bases removed from V and 4 bases from J, the gap between germline ends came to 16 bases. The CDR3 DNA follows: TGTGCCAGCAGCGCGATGGACCGACAGATTAATGAAAAACTGTTTTTT. Translated: CASSAMDRQINEKLFF.

The rearrangement links TRBV15 to TRBJ2-2, with D uncertain. Germline-derived CDR1 and CDR2 are LNHNV and YYDKDF (reference sequence). The V and J ends lost 1 base and 7 bases respectively, with 10 bases between them. This CDR3 has 14 residues. CDR3 loop: CATSRGIAVGELFF. CDR3 nucleotide sequence: TGTGCCACCAGCAGAGGTATAGCCGTCGGGGAGCTGTTTTTT.

This sequence joins TRBV18 and TRBJ1-1; perhaps TRBD1 as D (5 bases). The germline CDR1 and CDR2 sequences are KGHSH and LQKENI. The CDR3 extends over 14 amino acids. The ends were cut back, 3 bases at V and 1 base at J, with 9 bases in the middle. The CDR3 coding sequence is TGTGCCAGCTCACCTGGGGCGGGGAACACTGAAGCTTTCTTT. Its translation is CASSPGAGNTEAFF. Full variable domain (rest looked up from reference TRBV18 and TRBJ1-1): NAGVMQNPRHLVRRRGQEARLRCSPMKGHSHVYWYRQLPEEGLKFMVYLQKENIIDESGMPKERFSAEFPKEGPSILRIQQVVRGDSAAYFCASSPGAGNTEAFFGQGTRLTVV.

The rearrangement links TRBV5-1 to TRBJ2-1; the D gene is possibly TRBD2 (7 bases). Germline CDR1 is SGHRS and CDR2 is YFSETQ. CDR3 length: 15 residues. V was clipped by 3 bases and J by 5 bases, with 15 bases between them. CDR3: CASSSLGGRDNEQFF. The CDR3 nucleotides are TGCGCCAGCAGCTCGCTCGGGGGGCGTGACAATGAGCAGTTCTTC.

V gene TRBV28 combines with J gene TRBJ1-2; no firm D call. V lost 5 bases, J lost 7 bases, and 20 bases lay in between. CDR3 length: 15 amino acids. Germline V lookup: CDR1 MDHEN, CDR2 SYDVKM. The CDR3 nucleotides are TGTGCCAGCAGTCCTTTGGCAGCCCCGGTGGGTGGCTACACCTTC. It encodes CASSPLAAPVGGYTF.

The genes are TRBV29-1 and TRBJ2-4; possible D gene TRBD1, 7 bases. The V gene lost 1 base and the J gene lost 8 bases, with 21 bases spanning the gap. The CDR3 contains 16 residues. The germline V gene encodes CDR1 SQVTM and CDR2 ANQGSEA. The CDR3 reads CSVEGDQTGRRDIQYF. The CDR3 nucleotides read TGCAGCGTTGAAGGCGACCAGACAGGGAGGAGGGACATTCAGTACTTC.

The chain employs TRBV6-1 and TRBJ1-6, with D possibly being TRBD1 (5 bases). V lost 8 bases and J 0 bases, leaving 11 bases between the germline ends. The CDR3 extends over 15 amino acids. CDR1 and CDR2 (germline): MNHNS, SASEGT. CDR3 residues: CASRDPSSYNSPLHF. DNA of the CDR3: TGTGCCAGCCGGGACCCGAGCTCCTATAATTCACCCCTCCACTTT.

The gene calls are TRBV14 and TRBJ1-2; D is undetermined. Trimming removed 4 bases from V and 4 bases from J, with 16 bases in between. The CDR3 extends over 15 amino acids. Germline-derived CDR1 and CDR2 are SGHDN and FVKESK. The CDR3 is CASSPMDGEAYGYTF. CDR3 DNA: TGTGCCAGCAGCCCTATGGACGGGGAGGCCTATGGCTACACCTTC.

This clone was counted a few times. The V and J genes are TRBV14 and TRBJ1-2, with TRBD1 matching over 7 bases. This CDR3 comprises 16 residues. V lost 4 bases, J lost 1 base, and 9 bases stayed unmatched. Germline V lookup: CDR1 SGHDN, CDR2 FVKESK. CDR3 bases: TGTGCCAGCAGCCCGGGACAGCTAAAGTATAACTATGGCTACACCTTC. Protein product: CASSPGQLKYNYGYTF.

The rearrangement links TRBV5-6 to TRBJ2-2, with TRBD2 matching over 8 bases. With 0 bases clipped from V and 3 bases from J, the junction kept 4 bases outside the gene matches. The CDR3 extends over 16 amino acids. Germline lookup yields CDR1 SGHDT and CDR2 YYEEEE. The CDR3 region has the DNA TGTGCCAGCAGCTTGGGCGGGGGGCGGGACACCGGGGAGCTGTTTTTT. Translation: CASSLGGGRDTGELFF. Full variable domain (rest looked up from reference TRBV5-6 and TRBJ2-2): DAGVTQSPTHLIKTRGQQVTLRCSPKSGHDTVSWYQQALGQGPQFIFQYYEEEERQRGNFPDRFSGHQFPNYSSELNVNALLLGDSALYLCASSLGGGRDTGELFFGEGSRLTVL.

The rearrangement joins TRBV6-6 to TRBJ1-1; possible D gene TRBD1, 5 bases. The CDR3 contains 14 residues. Deletions cut 2 bases from V and 5 bases from J, with 12 bases between. The germline gives CDR1 MNHNY, CDR2 SVGAGI (reference sequence). For the CDR3, the DNA is TGTGCCAGCAGTTACACCTCAGGGAAAACTGAAGCTTTCTTT. It specifies CASSYTSGKTEAFF.